Included here is one TCR beta chain sequence, with context. Measured with immunoSEQ multiplex PCR; TCRdb has only the in-frame clones, and not every one. The sample has roughly 60,000 clones, roughly 90% seen once; the top ten hold about 3.6%. This sample was taken from a study of blood T cell repertoires in COVID-19. Turning to the study itself: The United States, Italy and Spain were the sources of the acute and convalescent COVID-19 samples. T cells, B-cell-depleted T cells, or PBMCs provided the cDNA or gDNA that served as material.

Per the germline V gene, CDR1 is SGHAT and CDR2 is FQNNGV. The CDR3 loop spans 13 amino acids. With 5 bases removed from V and 2 bases from J, the gap between germline ends came to 9 bases. Seattle's cohort entered during active infection and was followed longitudinally. This rearrangement joins TRBV11-2 to TRBJ1-1; possible D gene TRBD1, 6 bases. Sequencing input: peripheral blood. This receptor was obtained from a man aged 40-50 years with COVID-19, enrolled during active disease. CDR3 residues: CASSLQGNTEAFF. The CDR3 DNA is TGTGCCAGCAGCCTACAGGGAAACACTGAAGCTTTCTTT.